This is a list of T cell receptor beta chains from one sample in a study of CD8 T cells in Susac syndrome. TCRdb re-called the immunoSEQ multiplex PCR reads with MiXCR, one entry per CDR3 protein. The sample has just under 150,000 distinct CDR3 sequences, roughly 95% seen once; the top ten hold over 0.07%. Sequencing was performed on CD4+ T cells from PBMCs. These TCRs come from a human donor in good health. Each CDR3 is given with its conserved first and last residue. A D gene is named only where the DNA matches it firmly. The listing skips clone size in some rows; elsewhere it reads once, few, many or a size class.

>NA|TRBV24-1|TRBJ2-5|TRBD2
TGTGCCACCGCGGGGACTAGCGGGAGAGAGACCCAGTACTTC
CATAGTSGRETQYF
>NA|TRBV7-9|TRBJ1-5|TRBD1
TGTGCCAGCAGCCACTGGGGGACAGGGAGCAATCAGCCCCAGCATTTT
CASSHWGTGSNQPQHF
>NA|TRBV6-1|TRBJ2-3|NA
TGTGCCAGCAGGGTGGGGGCCTTCACAGATACGCAGTATTTT
CASRVGAFTDTQYF
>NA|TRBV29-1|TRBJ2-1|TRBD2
TGCAGCGGTGGGCCCAAGACTAGCTTCCCCAATGAGCAGTTCTTC
CSGGPKTSFPNEQFF
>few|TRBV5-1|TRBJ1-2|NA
TGCGCCAGCAGCTCCAGTGACTACTATGGCTACACCTTC
CASSSSDYYGYTF
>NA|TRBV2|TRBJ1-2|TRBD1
TGTGCCAGCAGTGAGGGCGGGACAGGGGATATCTATGGCTACACCTTC
CASSEGGTGDIYGYTF
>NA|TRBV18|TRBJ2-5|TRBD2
TGTGCCAGCTCACCGTGGACCGGCCCGGGGGGGGAGACCCAGTACTTC
CASSPWTGPGGETQYF
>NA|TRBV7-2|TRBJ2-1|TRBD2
TGTGCCAGCAGCGTCCGTTACTTCCGGACTAGCGGCTACAATGAGCAGTTCTTC
CASSVRYFRTSGYNEQFF
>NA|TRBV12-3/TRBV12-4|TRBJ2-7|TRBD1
TGTGCCAGCAGGCCCTCCGGGACAGTGGGTTCCTACGAGCAGTACTTC
CASRPSGTVGSYEQYF
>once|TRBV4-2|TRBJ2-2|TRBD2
TGTGCCAGCAGCCAAGAGGGACTAAGAACCGGGGAGCTGTTTTTT
CASSQEGLRTGELFF
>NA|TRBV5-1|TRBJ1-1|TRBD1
TGCGCCAGCAGCACCCGGGTAGGGACAGGGTACACTGAAGCTTTCTTT
CASSTRVGTGYTEAFF